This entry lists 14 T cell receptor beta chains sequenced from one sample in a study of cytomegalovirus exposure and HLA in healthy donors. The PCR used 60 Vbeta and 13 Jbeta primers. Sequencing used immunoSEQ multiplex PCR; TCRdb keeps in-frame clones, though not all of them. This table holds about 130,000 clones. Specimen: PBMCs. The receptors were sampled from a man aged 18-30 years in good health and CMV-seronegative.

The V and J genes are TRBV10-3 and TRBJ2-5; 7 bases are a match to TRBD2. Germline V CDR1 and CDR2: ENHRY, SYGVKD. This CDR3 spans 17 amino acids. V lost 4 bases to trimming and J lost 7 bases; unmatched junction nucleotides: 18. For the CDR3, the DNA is TGTGCCATCAGTGGGACCTATTCCGGGGACTACCCGGGGACCCAGTACTTC. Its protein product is CAISGTYSGDYPGTQYF.

CDR3 protein: CAWSFSGANEKLFF. The CDR3 nucleotides are TGTGCCTGGAGTTTTTCAGGGGCTAATGAAAAACTGTTTTTT. The chain couples TRBV30 to TRBJ1-4; D may be TRBD1 (6 bases). CDR1 is GTSNPN and CDR2 is SVGIG in the germline V gene (reference sequence). The CDR3 is 14 residues long. V lost 2 bases to trimming and J lost 3 bases, with 10 bases between them.

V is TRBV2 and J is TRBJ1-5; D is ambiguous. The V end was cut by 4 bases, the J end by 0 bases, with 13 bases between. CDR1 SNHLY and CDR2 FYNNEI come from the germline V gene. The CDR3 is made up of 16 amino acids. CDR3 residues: CASSGQTSYSNQPQHF. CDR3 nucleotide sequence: TGTGCCAGCAGTGGGCAGACAAGCTATAGCAATCAGCCCCAGCATTTT. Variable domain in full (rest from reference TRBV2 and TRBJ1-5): EPEVTQTPSHQVTQMGQEVILRCVPISNHLYFYWYRQILGQKVEFLVSFYNNEISEKSEIFDDQFSVERPDGSNFTLKIRSTKLEDSAMYFCASSGQTSYSNQPQHFGDGTRLSIL.

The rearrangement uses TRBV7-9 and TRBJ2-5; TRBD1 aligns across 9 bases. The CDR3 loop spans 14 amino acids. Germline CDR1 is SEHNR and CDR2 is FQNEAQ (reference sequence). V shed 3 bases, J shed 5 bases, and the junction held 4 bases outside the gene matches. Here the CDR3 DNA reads TGTGCCAGCAGCTTGGACAGGGGAGGTGAGACCCAGTACTTC. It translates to CASSLDRGGETQYF.

CDR3 sequence reads: CASNYVGGRAGELFF. CDR3 nucleotide sequence: TGTGCCAGTAATTACGTCGGGGGGAGGGCCGGGGAGCTGTTTTTT. The chain recombines TRBV19 with TRBJ2-2; 7 bases line up with TRBD2. This CDR3 has 15 residues. The J segment lost 6 bases and the V segment lost 7 bases, leaving 11 bases of the junction unmatched. Per germline, CDR1 LNHDA and CDR2 SQIVND (reference sequence).

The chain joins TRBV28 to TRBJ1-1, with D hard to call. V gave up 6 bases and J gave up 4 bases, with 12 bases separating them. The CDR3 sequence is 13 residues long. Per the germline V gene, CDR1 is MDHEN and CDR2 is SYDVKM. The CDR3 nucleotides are TGTGCCAGCAGCGTTGAGGGCGGCACTGAAGCTTTCTTT. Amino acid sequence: CASSVEGGTEAFF.

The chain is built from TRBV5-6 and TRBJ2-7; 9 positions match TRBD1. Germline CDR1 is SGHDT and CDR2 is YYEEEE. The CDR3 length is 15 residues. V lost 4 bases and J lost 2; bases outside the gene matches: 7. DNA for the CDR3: TGTGCCAGCAGCCTCGGACAGGGGCTCCCCTACGAGCAGTACTTC. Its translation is CASSLGQGLPYEQYF.

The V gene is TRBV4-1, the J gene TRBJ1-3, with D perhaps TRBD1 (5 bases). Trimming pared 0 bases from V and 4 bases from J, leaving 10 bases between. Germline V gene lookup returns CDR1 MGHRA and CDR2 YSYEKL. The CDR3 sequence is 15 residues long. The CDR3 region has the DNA TGCGCCAGCAGCCAAGACGCAGGGTCCGGAAACACCATATATTTT. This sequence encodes CASSQDAGSGNTIYF.

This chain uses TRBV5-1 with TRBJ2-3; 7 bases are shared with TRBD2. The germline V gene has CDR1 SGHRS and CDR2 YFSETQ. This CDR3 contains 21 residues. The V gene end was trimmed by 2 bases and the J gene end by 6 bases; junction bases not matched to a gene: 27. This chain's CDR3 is CASSFAVALKRDPDSGDTQYF. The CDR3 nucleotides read TGCGCCAGCAGCTTTGCGGTGGCCCTCAAGCGGGACCCGGATTCTGGGGATACGCAGTATTTT.

As DNA, the CDR3 is TGCAGCGTTGAACGAGGTATGAACACTGAAGCTTTCTTT. Its translation: CSVERGMNTEAFF. V and J are TRBV29-1 and TRBJ1-1; D unresolved. Germline V gene lookup returns CDR1 SQVTM and CDR2 ANQGSEA. CDR3 length: 13 residues. Trimming took 2 bases from V and 0 from J, leaving 7 bases between them.

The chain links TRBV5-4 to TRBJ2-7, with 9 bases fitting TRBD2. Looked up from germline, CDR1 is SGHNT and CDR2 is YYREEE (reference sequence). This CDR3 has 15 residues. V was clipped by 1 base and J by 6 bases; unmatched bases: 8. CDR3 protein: CASSLPGLAVVEQYF. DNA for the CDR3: TGTGCCAGCAGCTTGCCGGGACTAGCTGTGGTCGAGCAGTACTTC.

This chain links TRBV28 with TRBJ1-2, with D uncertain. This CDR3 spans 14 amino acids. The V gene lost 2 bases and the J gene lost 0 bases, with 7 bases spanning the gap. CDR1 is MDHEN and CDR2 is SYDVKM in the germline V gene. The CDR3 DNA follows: TGTGCCAGCAGTTTAGAGTATACTAACTATGGCTACACCTTC. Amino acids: CASSLEYTNYGYTF.

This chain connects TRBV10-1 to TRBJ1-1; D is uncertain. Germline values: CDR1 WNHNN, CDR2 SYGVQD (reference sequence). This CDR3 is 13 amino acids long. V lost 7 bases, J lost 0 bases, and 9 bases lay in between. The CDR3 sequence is CASTVNLNTEAFF. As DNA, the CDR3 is TGCGCCAGCACCGTAAACTTGAACACTGAAGCTTTCTTT.

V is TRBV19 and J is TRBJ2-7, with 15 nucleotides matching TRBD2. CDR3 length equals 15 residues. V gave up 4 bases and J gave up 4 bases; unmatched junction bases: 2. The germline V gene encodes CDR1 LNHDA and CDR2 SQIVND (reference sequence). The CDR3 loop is CASSNGLAGGYEQYF. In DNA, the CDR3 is TGTGCCAGTAGTAACGGACTAGCGGGAGGGTACGAGCAGTACTTC.